These 5 T cell receptor beta chains share one sample of origin, sequenced in a study of blood T cell repertoires in COVID-19. Generated by immunoSEQ multiplex PCR, the TCRdb table keeps only in-frame clones and is missing some. The sample shows about 110,000 clones, 84% of them seen only once. Sample: peripheral blood. These receptors originate from a middle-aged woman with acute or convalescent COVID-19.

V and J are TRBV19 and TRBJ1-5; possibly TRBD1 for D (6 bases). CDR1 is LNHDA and CDR2 is SQIVND in the germline V gene (reference sequence). The V end was cut by 4 bases, the J end by 1 base, with 14 bases between. The CDR3 length is 16 residues. CDR3 bases: TGTGCCAGTAGTACAGGACAGAAGAGAAGCAATCAGCCCCAGCATTTT. Translating it yields CASSTGQKRSNQPQHF.

The chain is built from TRBV2 and TRBJ2-5; no firm D call. This CDR3 contains 14 residues. Germline V CDR1 and CDR2: SNHLY, FYNNEI. Between the trimmed V and J ends, which lost 6 bases and 4 bases, there was a span of 15 bases. For the CDR3, the DNA is TGTGCCAGCAGGGCTGGGTGGTCAGGAGAGACCCAGTACTTC. This translates into CASRAGWSGETQYF.

The chain is built from TRBV24-1 and TRBJ1-3; D possibly corresponds to TRBD1 (6 bases). This CDR3 spans 16 amino acids. Deletions cut 3 bases from V and 0 bases from J, with 11 bases between. Germline V gene lookup returns CDR1 KGHDR and CDR2 SFDVKD. In DNA, the CDR3 is TGTGCCACCAGTGATGGCCGGGACAACTCTGGAAACACCATATATTTT. It specifies CATSDGRDNSGNTIYF.

The chain combines TRBV5-6 with TRBJ2-1; 9 bases agree with TRBD2. Germline CDR1 reads SGHDT; CDR2 reads YYEEEE. CDR3 length: 17 residues. V trimming: 3 bases; J trimming: 8 bases; junction bases outside the gene matches: 15. CDR3 DNA sequence: TGTGCCAGCAGCTCGACGAGATTCGGGACTAGCTGGTATGAGCAGTTCTTC. Translating it yields CASSSTRFGTSWYEQFF.

V gene TRBV7-2 combines with J gene TRBJ2-7; weak D call: TRBD2 (6 bases). Deletions cut 4 bases from V and 0 bases from J, with 16 bases between. CDR3 length: 16 amino acids. From germline, CDR1 is SGHTA and CDR2 FQGNSA. This CDR3 reads CASSSSLAKSSYEQYF. The CDR3 DNA sequence: TGTGCCAGCAGCTCATCTCTAGCGAAGAGCTCCTACGAGCAGTACTTC. Full variable domain (missing parts from reference TRBV7-2 and TRBJ2-7): GAGVSQSPSNKVTEKGKDVELRCDPISGHTALYWYRQSLGQGLEFLIYFQGNSAPDKSGLPSDRFSAERTGGSVSTLTIQRTQQEDSAVYLCASSSSLAKSSYEQYFGPGTRLTVT.